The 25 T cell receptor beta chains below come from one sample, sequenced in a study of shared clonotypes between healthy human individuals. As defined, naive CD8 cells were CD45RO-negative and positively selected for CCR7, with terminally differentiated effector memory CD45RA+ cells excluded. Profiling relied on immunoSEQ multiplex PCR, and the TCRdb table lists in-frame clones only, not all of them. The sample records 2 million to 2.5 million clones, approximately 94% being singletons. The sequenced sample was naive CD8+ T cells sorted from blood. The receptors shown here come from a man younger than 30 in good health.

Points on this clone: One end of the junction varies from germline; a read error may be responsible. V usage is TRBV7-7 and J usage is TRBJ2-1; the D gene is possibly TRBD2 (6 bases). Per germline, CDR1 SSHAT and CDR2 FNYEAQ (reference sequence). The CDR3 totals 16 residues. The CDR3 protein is CASSLGFSGEYNEQFF. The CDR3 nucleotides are TGTGCTAGCAGCTTAGGGTTTAGCGGAGAGTACAATGAGCAGTTCTTC.

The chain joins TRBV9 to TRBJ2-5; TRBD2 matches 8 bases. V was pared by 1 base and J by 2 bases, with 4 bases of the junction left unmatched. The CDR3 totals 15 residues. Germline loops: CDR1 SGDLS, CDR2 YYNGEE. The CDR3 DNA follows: TGTGCCAGCAGCGTAACGGGAGGGGGGCAAGAGACCCAGTACTTC. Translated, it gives CASSVTGGGQETQYF.

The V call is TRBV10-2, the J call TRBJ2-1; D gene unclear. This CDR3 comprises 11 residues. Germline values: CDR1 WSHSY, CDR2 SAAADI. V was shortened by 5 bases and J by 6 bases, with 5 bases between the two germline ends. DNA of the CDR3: TGCGCCAGCAGTAAGGCCAATGAGCAGTTCTTC. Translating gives CASSKANEQFF.

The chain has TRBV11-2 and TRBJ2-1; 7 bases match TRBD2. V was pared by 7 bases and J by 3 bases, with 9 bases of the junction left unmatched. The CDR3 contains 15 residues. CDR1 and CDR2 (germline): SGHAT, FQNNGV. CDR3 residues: CASNFRGDRYNEQFF. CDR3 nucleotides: TGTGCCAGCAATTTTCGGGGGGATCGCTACAATGAGCAGTTCTTC.

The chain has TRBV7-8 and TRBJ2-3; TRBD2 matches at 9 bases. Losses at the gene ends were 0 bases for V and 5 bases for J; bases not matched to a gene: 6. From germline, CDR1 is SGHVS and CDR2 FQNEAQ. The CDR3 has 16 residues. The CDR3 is CASSLALAGHGDTQYF. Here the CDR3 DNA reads TGTGCCAGCAGCTTAGCTCTAGCGGGGCACGGAGATACGCAGTATTTT.

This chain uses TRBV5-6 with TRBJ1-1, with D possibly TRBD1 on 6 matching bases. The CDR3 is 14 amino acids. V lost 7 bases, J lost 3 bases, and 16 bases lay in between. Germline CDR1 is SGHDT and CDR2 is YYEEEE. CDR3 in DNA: TGTGCCAGCGGGGGTGATTCAGGGGACACTGAAGCTTTCTTT. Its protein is CASGGDSGDTEAFF. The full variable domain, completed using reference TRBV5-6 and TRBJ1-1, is DAGVTQSPTHLIKTRGQQVTLRCSPKSGHDTVSWYQQALGQGPQFIFQYYEEEERQRGNFPDRFSGHQFPNYSSELNVNALLLGDSALYLCASGGDSGDTEAFFGQGTRLTVV.

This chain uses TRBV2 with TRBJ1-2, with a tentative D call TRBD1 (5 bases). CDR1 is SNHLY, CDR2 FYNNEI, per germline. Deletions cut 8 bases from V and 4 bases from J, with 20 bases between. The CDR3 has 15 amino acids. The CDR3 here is CASLEGAGQSYGYTF. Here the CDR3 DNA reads TGTGCCAGCCTAGAAGGGGCAGGCCAATCCTATGGCTACACCTTC.

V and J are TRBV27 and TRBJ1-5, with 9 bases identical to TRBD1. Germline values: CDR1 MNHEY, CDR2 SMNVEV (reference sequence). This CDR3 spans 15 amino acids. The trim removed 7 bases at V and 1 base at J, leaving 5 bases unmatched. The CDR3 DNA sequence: TGTGCCAGCAAAGACAGGGGGGCAAGCAATCAGCCCCAGCATTTT. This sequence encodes CASKDRGASNQPQHF.

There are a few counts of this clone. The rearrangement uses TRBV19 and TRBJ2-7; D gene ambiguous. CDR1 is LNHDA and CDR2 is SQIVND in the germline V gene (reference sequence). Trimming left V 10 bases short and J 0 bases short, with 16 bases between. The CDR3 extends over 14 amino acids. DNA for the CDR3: TGTGCCACCTCCCTGGGAATAAGCTCCTACGAGCAGTACTTC. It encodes CATSLGISSYEQYF.

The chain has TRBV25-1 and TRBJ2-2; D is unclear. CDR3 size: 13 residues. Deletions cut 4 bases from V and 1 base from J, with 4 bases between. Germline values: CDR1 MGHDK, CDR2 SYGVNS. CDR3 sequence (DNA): TGTGCCAGCAGTGTTCTGAACACCGGGGAGCTGTTTTTT. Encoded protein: CASSVLNTGELFF.

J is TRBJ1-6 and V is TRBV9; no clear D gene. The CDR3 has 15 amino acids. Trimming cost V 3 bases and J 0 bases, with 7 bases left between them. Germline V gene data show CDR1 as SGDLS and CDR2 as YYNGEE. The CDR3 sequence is CASSEESSYNSPLHF. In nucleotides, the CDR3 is TGTGCCAGCAGCGAGGAGAGCTCCTATAATTCACCCCTCCACTTT.

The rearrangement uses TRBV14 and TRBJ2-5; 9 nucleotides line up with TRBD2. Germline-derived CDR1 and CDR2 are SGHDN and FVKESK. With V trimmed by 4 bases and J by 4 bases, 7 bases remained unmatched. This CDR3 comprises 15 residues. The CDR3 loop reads CASSLRLAGLETQYF. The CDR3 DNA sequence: TGTGCCAGCAGCCTCAGGCTAGCGGGATTAGAGACCCAGTACTTC.

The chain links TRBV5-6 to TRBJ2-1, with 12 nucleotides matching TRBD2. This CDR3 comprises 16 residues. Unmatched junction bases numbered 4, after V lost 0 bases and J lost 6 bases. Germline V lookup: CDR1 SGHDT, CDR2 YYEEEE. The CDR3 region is CASSLDLAGGINEQFF. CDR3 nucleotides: TGTGCCAGCAGCTTGGATCTAGCGGGAGGGATCAATGAGCAGTTCTTC.

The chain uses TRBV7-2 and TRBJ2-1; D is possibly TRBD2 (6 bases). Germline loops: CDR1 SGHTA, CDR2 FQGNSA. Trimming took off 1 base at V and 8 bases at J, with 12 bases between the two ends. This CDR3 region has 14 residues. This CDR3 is CASSLVSPGDEQFF. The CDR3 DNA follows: TGTGCCAGCAGCTTAGTGTCTCCGGGGGATGAGCAGTTCTTC.

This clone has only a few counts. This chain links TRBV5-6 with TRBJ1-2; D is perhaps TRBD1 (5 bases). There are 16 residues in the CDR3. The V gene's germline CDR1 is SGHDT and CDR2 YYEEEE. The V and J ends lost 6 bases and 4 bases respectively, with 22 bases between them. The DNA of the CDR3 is TGTGCCAGCAAACCATGGGATAGGGGTTTTTCCTATGGCTACACCTTC. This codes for CASKPWDRGFSYGYTF.

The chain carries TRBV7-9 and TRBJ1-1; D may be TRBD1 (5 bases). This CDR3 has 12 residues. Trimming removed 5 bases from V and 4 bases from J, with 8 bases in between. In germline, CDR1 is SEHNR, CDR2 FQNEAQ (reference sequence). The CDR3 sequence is CASSAQGTEAFF. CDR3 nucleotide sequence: TGTGCCAGCAGCGCCCAGGGCACTGAAGCTTTCTTT. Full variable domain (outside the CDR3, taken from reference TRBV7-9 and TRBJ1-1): DTGVSQNPRHKITKRGQNVTFRCDPISEHNRLYWYRQTLGQGPEFLTYFQNEAQLEKSRLLSDRFSAERPKGSFSTLEIQRTEQGDSAMYLCASSAQGTEAFFGQGTRLTVV.

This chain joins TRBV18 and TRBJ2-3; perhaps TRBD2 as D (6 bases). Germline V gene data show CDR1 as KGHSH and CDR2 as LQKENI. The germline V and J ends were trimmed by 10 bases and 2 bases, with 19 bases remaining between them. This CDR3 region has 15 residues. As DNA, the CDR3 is TGTGCCACCCCATTAAGCGGGCGCCCCACAGATACGCAGTATTTT. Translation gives CATPLSGRPTDTQYF.

This CDR3 reads CASSLRPHTDTQYF. The CDR3 DNA is TGTGCCAGCAGTTTAAGGCCACACACAGATACGCAGTATTTT. The V and J genes are TRBV28 and TRBJ2-3; D is uncertain. Deletions cut 2 bases from V and 2 bases from J, with 8 bases between. Per the germline V gene, CDR1 is MDHEN and CDR2 is SYDVKM. The CDR3 is 14 residues long.

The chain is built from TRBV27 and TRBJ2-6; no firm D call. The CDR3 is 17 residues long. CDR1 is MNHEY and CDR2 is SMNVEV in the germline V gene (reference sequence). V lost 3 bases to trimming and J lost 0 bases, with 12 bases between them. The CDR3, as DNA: TGTGCCAGCAGTTTCTCTCTGATTCGCTCTGGGGCCAACGTCCTGACTTTC. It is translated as CASSFSLIRSGANVLTF.

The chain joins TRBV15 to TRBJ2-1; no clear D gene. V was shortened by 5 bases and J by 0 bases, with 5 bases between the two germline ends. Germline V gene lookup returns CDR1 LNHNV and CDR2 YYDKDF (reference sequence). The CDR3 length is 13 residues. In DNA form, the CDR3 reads TGTGCCACCAGCGTAATCTCCTACAATGAGCAGTTCTTC. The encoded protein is CATSVISYNEQFF.

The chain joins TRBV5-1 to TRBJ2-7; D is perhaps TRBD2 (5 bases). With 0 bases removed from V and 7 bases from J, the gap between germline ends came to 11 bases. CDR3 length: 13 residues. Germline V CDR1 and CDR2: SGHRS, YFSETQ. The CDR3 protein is CASSLDPTGEQYF. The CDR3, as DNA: TGCGCCAGCAGCTTGGACCCCACGGGGGAGCAGTACTTC.

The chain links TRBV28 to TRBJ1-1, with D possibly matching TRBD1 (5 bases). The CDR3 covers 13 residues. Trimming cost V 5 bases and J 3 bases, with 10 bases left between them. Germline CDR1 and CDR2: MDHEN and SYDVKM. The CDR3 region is CASSTGGHTEAFF. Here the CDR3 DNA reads TGTGCCAGCAGTACAGGAGGGCACACTGAAGCTTTCTTT.

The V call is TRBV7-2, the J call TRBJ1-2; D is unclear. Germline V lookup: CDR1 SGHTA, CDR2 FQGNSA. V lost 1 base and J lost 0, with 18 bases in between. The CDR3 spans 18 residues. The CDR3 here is CASSLEPWTEVTNYGYTF. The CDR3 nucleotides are TGTGCCAGCAGCTTAGAGCCGTGGACGGAGGTTACTAACTATGGCTACACCTTC.

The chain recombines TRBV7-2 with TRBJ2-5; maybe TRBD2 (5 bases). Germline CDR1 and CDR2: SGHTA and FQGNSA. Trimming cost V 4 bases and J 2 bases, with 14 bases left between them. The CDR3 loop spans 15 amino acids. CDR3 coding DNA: TGTGCCAGCAGCTCACTAACTAGTGGGCAAGAGACCCAGTACTTC. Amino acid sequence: CASSSLTSGQETQYF.

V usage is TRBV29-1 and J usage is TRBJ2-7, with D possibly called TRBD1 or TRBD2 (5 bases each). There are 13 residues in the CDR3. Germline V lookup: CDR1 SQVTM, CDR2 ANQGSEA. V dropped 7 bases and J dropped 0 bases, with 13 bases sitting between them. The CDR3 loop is CSAGTISSYEQYF. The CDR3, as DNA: TGCAGCGCGGGGACGATTAGCTCCTACGAGCAGTACTTC.